This T cell receptor beta chain is from a study of blood T cell repertoires in COVID-19. For the study at large: PBMCs, B-cell-depleted T cells, or T cells provided the cDNA or gDNA that made up the material.

Some clones are missing from TCRdb's copy, which holds only in-frame ones; the method was immunoSEQ multiplex PCR. The table has around 240,000 clones, 84% seen once. V shed 1 base and J shed 5 bases, with 8 bases lying between them. Germline CDR1 and CDR2: SEHNR and FQNEAQ (reference sequence). CDR3 length equals 14 residues. In this sample, this clone turned up once. The origin of this receptor is a woman aged 40 to 49 who had recovered from COVID-19. The sample consisted of peripheral blood. The chain couples TRBV7-9 to TRBJ1-4, with D unresolved. CDR3 sequence: CASSLGRMNEKLFF. The DNA for the CDR3 is TGTGCCAGCAGCTTAGGGCGGATGAATGAAAAACTGTTTTTT.